These T cell receptor beta chains were read from a single sample in a study of cytomegalovirus exposure and HLA in healthy donors. The method was immunoSEQ multiplex PCR; TCRdb's version includes in-frame clones alone and lacks a portion of them. The table includes about 68,000 clones, roughly 95% detected once. Material: PBMCs. The receptor set was obtained from a young man in good health and CMV-seronegative. Both conserved end residues are part of each CDR3. The D gene is left open where the match is weak. Not all rows give a size; the values are once, few, many and, for expanded clones, a class.

>TRBJ1-2|13|-|TRBV14|-
TGTGCCAGCAGCCCCACAGGCCGCTATGGCTACACCTTC
CASSPTGRYGYTF
>TRBJ1-2|12|TRBD1|TRBV5-4|-
TGTGCCAGCAGCTGGACAGGGGGCGGCTACACCTTC
CASSWTGGGYTF
>TRBJ2-3|12|-|TRBV6-5|-
TGTGCCAGCAGCCCAGGCACAGATACGCAGTATTTT
CASSPGTDTQYF
>TRBJ1-1|13|TRBD1|TRBV6-5|-
TGTGCCAGCAGTACCGGGACAGACACTGAAGCTTTCTTT
CASSTGTDTEAFF
>TRBJ1-1|16|-|TRBV18|-
TGTGCCAGCTCACCATCTATAGGCGGAACTAACACTGAAGCTTTCTTT
CASSPSIGGTNTEAFF
>TRBJ2-5|14|-|TRBV2|-
TGTGCCAGCACAGGTGGACAGGGAGGGAAGACCCAGTACTTC
CASTGGQGGKTQYF
>TRBJ1-4|15|-|TRBV18|-
TGTGCCAGCTCACCTGAGGGTGACTTGAGTGAAAAACTGTTTTTT
CASSPEGDLSEKLFF
>TRBJ1-2|13|-|TRBV6-5|-
TGTGCCAGCAGCCAGGGAAGGGTCGGTGGCTACACCTTC
CASSQGRVGGYTF
>TRBJ1-2|14|-|TRBV4-1|-
TGCGCCAGCAGCCAAGTTGGGGCAGGCTATGGCTACACCTTC
CASSQVGAGYGYTF
>TRBJ2-2|14|-|TRBV7-2|-
TGTGCCAGCAGACTAATGGCGAACACCGGGGAGCTGTTTTTT
CASRLMANTGELFF
>TRBJ1-2|15|-|TRBV28|-
TGTGCCAGCAGTTTGGTGTACACTTCGGGGTATGGCTACACCTTC
CASSLVYTSGYGYTF
>TRBJ1-1|14|TRBD1|TRBV5-1|-
TGCGCCAGCAGCGGGGACAGGGATAACACTGAAGCTTTCTTT
CASSGDRDNTEAFF
>TRBJ1-1|13|-|TRBV12-2|-
TGTGCAAGTCGCTTAGCCGGGCGGGTCGAAGCTTTCTTT
CASRLAGRVEAFF
>TRBJ2-3|16|-|TRBV5-4|-
TGTGCCAGCAGCTTGATGGGTAGCGGATCCACAGATACGCAGTATTTT
CASSLMGSGSTDTQYF
>TRBJ1-5|17|TRBD1|TRBV4-1|once
TGCGCCAGCAGCCAAGATCAGGGGGCCATCCCAAATCAGCCCCAGCATTTT
CASSQDQGAIPNQPQHF
>TRBJ1-2|14|TRBD1|TRBV19|once
TGTGCCAGTAGTATCGGAGACAGGGGGCATGGCTACACCTTC
CASSIGDRGHGYTF
>TRBJ2-7|14|TRBD1|TRBV18|-
TGTGCCAGCTCAATGGGACAGGGGGCCTACGAGCAGTACTTC
CASSMGQGAYEQYF
>TRBJ2-2|16|-|TRBV18|-
TGTGCCAGCTCACCAAGGGTCAGGGGGAACACCGGGGAGCTGTTTTTT
CASSPRVRGNTGELFF
>TRBJ1-2|14|-|TRBV5-8|-
TGTGCCAGCAGCTATTCCGGACAGTCCTATGGCTACACCTTC
CASSYSGQSYGYTF
>TRBJ1-2|13|-|TRBV7-9|-
TGTGCCAGCAGCTCCGAGCCGAAATATGGCTACACCTTC
CASSSEPKYGYTF
>TRBJ1-1|14|-|TRBV7-9|-
TGTGCCAGCAGCCCCACAGGACCTAACACTGAAGCTTTCTTT
CASSPTGPNTEAFF
>TRBJ1-2|14|-|TRBV19|-
TGTGCCAGTAGTATTGATCGGGGTTACTATGGCTACACCTTC
CASSIDRGYYGYTF
>TRBJ1-3|16|-|TRBV10-2|-
TGCGCCAGCAGCGGGTCTAGAAAAAGCTCCGGAAACACCATATATTTT
CASSGSRKSSGNTIYF
>TRBJ1-1|12|-|TRBV11-2|-
TGTGCCAGCAGCTTCGTAAACACTGAAGCTTTCTTT
CASSFVNTEAFF
>TRBJ2-4|13|-|TRBV9|once
TGTGCCAGCAGCGTAGATTCAGGGTACATTCAGTACTTC
CASSVDSGYIQYF
>TRBJ2-2|14|-|TRBV29-1|-
TGCAGCGTTGAACTCCAGGCGAACACCGGGGAGCTGTTTTTT
CSVELQANTGELFF
>TRBJ2-2|17|TRBD1|TRBV19|-
TGTGCCAGTAGCCCCCGAAATCCGGGACAGGGGGTGATGGAGCTGTTTTTT
CASSPRNPGQGVMELFF